Listed below are T cell receptor beta chains from one sample, sequenced in a study of pediatric ulcerative colitis. The protocol was immunoSEQ multiplex PCR, while the TCRdb copy is restricted to in-frame clones and leaves out a portion. The sample holds 60,000 or so clones, about three quarters seen once. The specimen sequenced was blood. The receptors were sampled from a boy between 10 and 17 years old with moderate ulcerative colitis. Both conserved end residues are part of each CDR3. D genes are given only for firm matches. Clone size is shown for a subset of rows, as once, few, many or a class of expanded clone.

j_call v_call d_call clone_size cdr3_aa cdr3_nt
TRBJ2-3 TRBV10-2 TRBD2 NA CASSDPSGSTDTQYF TGCGCCAGCAGTGACCCTAGCGGCAGCACAGATACGCAGTATTTT
TRBJ2-1 TRBV5-1 NA NA CASSLERGNEQFF TGCGCCAGCAGCTTGGAACGGGGGAATGAGCAGTTCTTC
TRBJ1-5 TRBV19 NA few CASNLSNQPQHF TGTGCCAGTAACTTGTCCAATCAGCCCCAGCATTTT
TRBJ2-1 TRBV14 TRBD2 NA CASRPNLAGVRNEQFF TGTGCCAGCAGACCGAATCTAGCGGGGGTACGGAATGAGCAGTTCTTC
TRBJ2-7 TRBV11-1 NA NA CASSLGQSYEQYF TGTGCCAGCAGCTTAGGTCAGTCCTACGAGCAGTACTTC
TRBJ1-4 TRBV11-2 TRBD1 NA CASRGTANEKLFF TGTGCCAGCAGAGGGACAGCTAATGAAAAACTGTTTTTT
TRBJ1-4 TRBV6-5 TRBD1 once CASRRPGGEKLFF TGTGCCAGCAGACGTCCAGGGGGTGAAAAACTGTTTTTT
TRBJ2-6 TRBV27 NA NA CASSSTRRAVEAGANVLTF TGTGCCAGCAGTTCCACACGACGGGCAGTAGAGGCTGGGGCCAACGTCCTGACTTTC
TRBJ2-1 TRBV7-2 TRBD2 once CASSLSGGSYNEQFF TGTGCCAGCAGCTTATCGGGGGGATCCTACAATGAGCAGTTCTTC
TRBJ2-5 TRBV5-4 NA NA CASSLDATGETQYF TGTGCCAGCAGCCTGGACGCCACTGGAGAGACCCAGTACTTC
TRBJ2-7 TRBV9 TRBD1 few CASSVGTGVYEQYF TGTGCCAGCAGCGTAGGGACAGGGGTCTACGAGCAGTACTTC
TRBJ1-1 TRBV7-9 NA NA CASSLAVPWAGGNIEAFF TGTGCCAGCAGCTTAGCGGTACCTTGGGCGGGGGGTAATATTGAAGCTTTCTTT
TRBJ1-4 TRBV9 NA NA CASSVTPATNEKLFF TGTGCCAGCAGCGTAACGCCCGCAACTAATGAAAAACTGTTTTTT
TRBJ2-7 TRBV6-1 NA NA CASSRTVSSYEQYF TGTGCCAGCAGTCGGACAGTAAGCTCCTACGAGCAGTACTTC
TRBJ1-3 TRBV5-1 NA NA CASSSQLQGSGNTIYF TGCGCCAGCAGCTCGCAGCTACAGGGATCTGGAAACACCATATATTTT
TRBJ2-5 TRBV30 TRBD1 NA CAWSLPDRVWKTQYF TGTGCCTGGAGTCTTCCGGACAGGGTTTGGAAGACCCAGTACTTC
TRBJ2-7 TRBV5-1 TRBD1 NA CASSWDSYEQYF TGCGCCAGCAGCTGGGACAGCTACGAGCAGTACTTC
TRBJ2-7 TRBV29-1 TRBD2 NA CSVGTSGRAEQYF TGCAGCGTGGGGACTAGCGGGAGGGCCGAGCAGTACTTC
TRBJ1-1 TRBV7-9 NA NA CASSLRAQGAGTEAFF TGTGCCAGCAGCTTACGAGCCCAGGGAGCGGGAACTGAAGCTTTCTTT
TRBJ1-2 TRBV11-2 NA NA CASSLAEYRGYTF TGTGCCAGCAGCTTAGCTGAATATCGGGGCTACACCTTC
TRBJ1-5 TRBV25-1 TRBD1 NA CASSEKQGDYQPQHF TGTGCCAGCAGTGAAAAGCAGGGGGATTATCAGCCCCAGCATTTT